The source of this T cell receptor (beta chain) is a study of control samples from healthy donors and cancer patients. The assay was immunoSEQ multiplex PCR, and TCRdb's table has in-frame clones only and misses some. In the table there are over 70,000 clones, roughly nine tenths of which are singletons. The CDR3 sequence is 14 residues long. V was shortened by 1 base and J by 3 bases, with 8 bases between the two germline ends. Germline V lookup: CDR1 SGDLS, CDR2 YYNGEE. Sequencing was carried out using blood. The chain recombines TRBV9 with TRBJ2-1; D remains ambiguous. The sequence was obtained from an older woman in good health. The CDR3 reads CASSVWQDYNEQFF. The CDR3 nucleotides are TGTGCCAGCAGCGTATGGCAAGACTACAATGAGCAGTTCTTC.